Below, 11 T cell receptor beta chains from the same sample are listed, as sequenced in a study of cytomegalovirus exposure and HLA in healthy donors. In the PCR, 60 Vbeta and 13 Jbeta primers were used. Sequencing used immunoSEQ multiplex PCR; TCRdb keeps in-frame clones, though not all of them. The data contain some 200,000 clones, 75% to 85% of them singletons. The sequencing sample was made of PBMCs. The receptors were sampled from a woman aged 18-29 years in good health and CMV-seronegative.

This chain links TRBV10-2 with TRBJ2-7; 12 nucleotides match TRBD2. CDR3 length: 14 residues. V was clipped by 9 bases and J by 5 bases; unmatched bases: 8. CDR1 and CDR2 from the germline V gene are WSHSY and SAAADI. The CDR3: CASLTSGSGNEQYF. The CDR3 DNA is TGCGCCAGTTTGACTAGCGGGAGCGGCAACGAGCAGTACTTC.

A single count supports this clone. The chain is built from TRBV6-6 and TRBJ2-7, with TRBD1 matching over 9 bases. Losses at the gene ends were 6 bases for V and 5 bases for J; bases not matched to a gene: 11. Germline V lookup: CDR1 MNHNY, CDR2 SVGAGI (reference sequence). This CDR3 is 15 amino acids long. CDR3 loop: CASRLPGTGKNEQYF. The CDR3 bases are TGTGCCAGCAGACTGCCAGGGACAGGGAAGAACGAGCAGTACTTC.

This sequence joins TRBV28 and TRBJ2-5; 8 nucleotides align to TRBD1. V dropped 5 bases and J dropped 5; count of bases not matched to a gene: 4. Germline V gene sequence: CDR1 MDHEN, CDR2 SYDVKM. This CDR3 has 13 residues. CDR3 sequence (DNA): TGTGCCAGCAGTGACAGGGGATTGGAGACCCAGTACTTC. It specifies CASSDRGLETQYF.

The chain has TRBV7-9 and TRBJ1-1; D remains unclear. The ends were cut back, 3 bases at V and 5 bases at J, with 13 bases in the middle. In germline, CDR1 is SEHNR, CDR2 FQNEAQ (reference sequence). This CDR3 comprises 14 residues. CDR3 in amino acids: CASSLGDLGTEAFF. The CDR3 region has the DNA TGTGCCAGCAGCTTGGGAGATCTCGGAACTGAAGCTTTCTTT.

The V and J genes are TRBV29-1 and TRBJ2-3; 9 bases align to TRBD1. The CDR3 is 15 residues long. Unmatched junction bases numbered 10, after V lost 6 bases and J lost 3 bases. The germline V gene has CDR1 SQVTM and CDR2 ANQGSEA. CDR3 nucleotide sequence: TGCAGCGTAAGCCCGACAGGGGGAAGGACAGATACGCAGTATTTT. Its translation: CSVSPTGGRTDTQYF.

This sequence joins TRBV5-6 and TRBJ2-7, with D possibly being TRBD2 (6 bases). CDR1 and CDR2 (germline): SGHDT, YYEEEE. The V and J ends lost 4 bases and 7 bases respectively, with 12 bases between them. CDR3 length: 12 amino acids. The CDR3 nucleotides are TGTGCCAGCAGCGGGGACTTTCTGGAGCAGTACTTC. Its translation is CASSGDFLEQYF.

This clone was detected only once. The rearrangement links TRBV13 to TRBJ2-1; TRBD2 matches 11 bases. Trimming cost V 2 bases and J 9 bases; bases outside gene matches: 6. The germline V gene has CDR1 PRHDT and CDR2 FYEKMQ (reference sequence). The CDR3 runs to 15 residues. The CDR3, as DNA: TGTGCCAGCAGCTTACAAGGACTAGCGGGTAGTGAGCAGTTCTTC. As protein: CASSLQGLAGSEQFF. The full variable domain, with the rest looked up from reference TRBV13 and TRBJ2-1, is AAGVIQSPRHLIKEKRETATLKCYPIPRHDTVYWYQQGPGQDPQFLISFYEKMQSDKGSIPDRFSAQQFSDYHSELNMSSLELGDSALYFCASSLQGLAGSEQFFGPGTRLTVL.

V usage is TRBV5-1 and J usage is TRBJ2-5, with TRBD2 matching 8 bases. CDR3 length: 14 residues. Trimming cost V 3 bases and J 5 bases; bases outside gene matches: 6. Germline V CDR1 and CDR2: SGHRS, YFSETQ. The CDR3 DNA reads as TGCGCCAGCAGCTGGGATAGCGGGGCCGAGACCCAGTACTTC. It encodes CASSWDSGAETQYF.

The chain is built from TRBV18 and TRBJ2-7; 7 nucleotides line up with TRBD2. The germline V gene encodes CDR1 KGHSH and CDR2 LQKENI. The CDR3 runs to 13 residues. Trimming took 4 bases from V and 11 from J; bases not matched to a gene: 11. The CDR3 loop reads CASSQDGGGVEYF. The CDR3 bases are TGTGCCAGCTCACAAGATGGGGGAGGGGTCGAGTACTTC.

This chain joins TRBV4-1 and TRBJ1-1, with a possible D match to TRBD1 (6 bases). The CDR3 consists of 15 residues. CDR1 is MGHRA, CDR2 YSYEKL, per germline. Trimming removed 3 bases from V and 7 bases from J, with 18 bases in between. CDR3 nucleotide sequence: TGCGCCAGCAGCCACCCCCAGGGGAAGATTGGTGAAGCTTTCTTT. It is translated as CASSHPQGKIGEAFF.

V usage is TRBV27 and J usage is TRBJ1-1, with TRBD1 matching over 7 bases. CDR1 is MNHEY, CDR2 SMNVEV, per germline (reference sequence). The CDR3 length is 14 residues. V lost 3 bases and J lost 5; bases outside the gene matches: 6. DNA of the CDR3: TGTGCCAGCAGTTTCAGGGGGAGAGGGACTGAAGCTTTCTTT. Translation gives CASSFRGRGTEAFF.